These 23 T cell receptor beta chains originate from one sample sequenced in a study of vaccination and CD4 T cells after COVID-19. Treatment: roughly 11-day PBMC culture with coronavirus spike peptide pools or control peptides (ViraFEST assay). Their antigens remain unidentified. Cultured CD4+ T cells had their DNA profiled by the Oncomine TCR Beta short-read assay. Via MiXCR, TCRdb re-called the PCR reads, giving one row per CDR3 protein. The sample shows about 10,000 distinct CDR3 sequences, under 70% of them seen only once. Material: CD4+ T cells from blood, cultured in vitro. These TCRs come from a human donor who had recovered from COVID-19.

The CDR3 DNA follows: TGTGCCAGCAGCGAGACAGGGATTCCGGCCTACGAGCAGTACTTC. It encodes CASSETGIPAYEQYF. The V gene is TRBV7-9, the J gene TRBJ2-7; TRBD1 matches at 7 bases. This CDR3 comprises 15 residues. V dropped 5 bases and J dropped 2; count of bases not matched to a gene: 9. CDR1 and CDR2 (germline): SEHNR, FQNEAQ (reference sequence).

Here the CDR3 DNA reads TGTGCCACCAGTGGTTCCGGGACAGGGGGCGATTCTGGGGCCAACGTCCTGACTTTC. Protein product: CATSGSGTGGDSGANVLTF. The V gene is TRBV24-1, the J gene TRBJ2-6; 12 nucleotides agree with TRBD1. The CDR3 consists of 19 residues. Germline V gives CDR1 KGHDR, CDR2 SFDVKD. The J segment lost 1 base and the V segment lost 5 bases, leaving 8 bases of the junction unmatched.

In its sample, this clonotype was seen once. The V and J genes are TRBV6-2 or TRBV6-3 and TRBJ2-5, with D tentatively TRBD2 (7 bases). CDR3 length: 13 residues. The germline V gene has CDR1 MNHEY and CDR2 SVGEGT. Trimming cost V 1 base and J 7 bases, with 10 bases left between them. In nucleotides, the CDR3 is TGTGCCAGCAGTTACTACAGGGAGGGGACCCAGTACTTC. This sequence encodes CASSYYREGTQYF.

This clonotype came up a few times. The CDR3 DNA follows: TGTGCCAGCAGCTTAGTTGTGGATACGCAGTATTTT. This sequence encodes CASSLVVDTQYF. The chain is built from TRBV11-1 and TRBJ2-3; no clear D gene. This CDR3 region has 12 residues. V was pared by 1 base and J by 6 bases, with 5 bases between. Germline V CDR1 and CDR2: SGHAT, FQDESV (reference sequence).

This chain connects TRBV10-3 to TRBJ2-5; 9 nucleotides line up with TRBD1. The CDR3 has 14 residues. Germline V lookup: CDR1 ENHRY, CDR2 SYGVKD. After removal of 2 bases from V and 5 bases from J, the junction contained 3 bases not matched to a gene. The CDR3 loop reads CAISEGTGRETQYF. CDR3 bases: TGTGCCATCAGTGAGGGGACAGGGAGGGAGACCCAGTACTTC.

V and J are TRBV10-3 and TRBJ1-6; D remains ambiguous. V lost 2 bases and J 0 bases, leaving 11 bases between the germline ends. Germline lookup yields CDR1 ENHRY and CDR2 SYGVKD. The CDR3 covers 17 residues. The CDR3 DNA reads TGTGCCATCAGTGAGGGACGCACGAGCTCCTATAATTCACCCCTCCACTTT. Encoded protein: CAISEGRTSSYNSPLHF.

The chain recombines TRBV7-2 with TRBJ2-5, with TRBD2 matching 11 bases. Trimming at V came to 2 bases and at J to 5 bases, leaving 13 bases not matched to a gene. There are 18 residues in the CDR3. Germline V gives CDR1 SGHTA, CDR2 FQGNSA. This chain's CDR3 is CASSLHMVLAGVGETQYF. CDR3 DNA sequence: TGTGCCAGCAGCTTACATATGGTACTAGCGGGGGTCGGGGAGACCCAGTACTTC.

In the case of this clonotype: At one end, the junction sequence differs from germline, possibly due to a read error. The chain couples TRBV15 to TRBJ2-3; the D is unclear. This CDR3 region has 15 residues. CDR1 LNHNV and CDR2 YYDKDF come from the germline V gene (reference sequence). The CDR3 DNA reads as TGTGCCACCGGCAGAGGTGGCGGCCTCACAGATACACAGTATTTT. Translated: CATGRGGGLTDTQYF. The full variable domain, completed using reference TRBV15 and TRBJ2-3, is DAMVIQNPRYQVTQFGKPVTLSCSQTLNHNVMYWYQQKSSQAPKLLFHYYDKDFNNEADTPDNFQSRRPNTSFCFLDIRSPGLGDTAMYLCATGRGGGLTDTQYFGPGTRLTVL.

The chain links TRBV20-1 to TRBJ2-3; D call uncertain. CDR3 size: 13 residues. Deletions cut 1 base from V and 0 bases from J, with 5 bases between. CDR1 and CDR2 (germline): DFQATT, SNEGSKA (reference sequence). CDR3: CSARAQSTDTQYF. Written as DNA, the CDR3 is TGCAGTGCTAGAGCTCAAAGCACAGATACGCAGTATTTT.

This clonotype occurred once. J is TRBJ1-2 and V is TRBV11-1; D is uncertain. The CDR3 length is 12 residues. The germline V and J ends were trimmed by 1 base and 6 bases, with 6 bases remaining between them. Germline V lookup: CDR1 SGHAT, CDR2 FQDESV (reference sequence). This chain's CDR3 is CASSLEGHGYTF. In DNA, the CDR3 is TGTGCCAGCAGCTTAGAGGGCCATGGCTACACCTTC.

The chain couples TRBV11-1 to TRBJ1-5; TRBD1 matches 8 bases. V dropped 3 bases and J dropped 6; count of bases not matched to a gene: 10. Germline CDR1 SGHAT, CDR2 FQDESV (reference sequence). This CDR3 comprises 16 residues. The CDR3 coding sequence is TGTGCCAGCAGCTTGATGGATCAGGGGGCGCCTCAGCCCCAGCATTTT. Translating gives CASSLMDQGAPQPQHF.

The rearrangement joins TRBV5-1 to TRBJ1-1, with 10 bases that match TRBD1. Germline assignment: CDR1 SGHRS and CDR2 YFSETQ. Germline trimming cut 4 bases from V and 10 bases from J; bases unmatched to any gene: 13. CDR3 length equals 15 residues. The CDR3 protein is CASSIRQGAFVAAFF. The CDR3 DNA reads TGCGCCAGCAGCATAAGACAGGGGGCCTTTGTTGCAGCTTTCTTT.

The count of this clonotype is one. The chain couples TRBV10-3 to TRBJ2-2; 7 nucleotides agree with TRBD1. The germline V gene encodes CDR1 ENHRY and CDR2 SYGVKD. CDR3 size: 18 residues. V trimming: 2 bases; J trimming: 4 bases; junction bases outside the gene matches: 13. The CDR3, as DNA: TGTGCCATCAGTGAGACAAATAAAAGACAGGGCCCCACCGGGGAGCTGTTTTTT. It is translated as CAISETNKRQGPTGELFF.

The chain joins TRBV6-1 to TRBJ2-5; 10 bases map to TRBD2. Germline trimming cut 6 bases from V and 5 bases from J; bases unmatched to any gene: 6. Germline V gene data show CDR1 as MNHNS and CDR2 as SASEGT. This CDR3 comprises 14 residues. The CDR3 is CASSRSGRVETQYF. The CDR3 DNA reads TGTGCCAGCAGCCGAAGCGGGAGGGTCGAGACCCAGTACTTC.

The rearrangement links TRBV24-1 to TRBJ2-3; 12 bases match TRBD2. V lost 5 bases to trimming and J lost 4 bases; unmatched junction nucleotides: 9. Germline V CDR1 and CDR2: KGHDR, SFDVKD. This CDR3 has 17 residues. CDR3 protein: CATSGAPSGGASDTQYF. CDR3 DNA sequence: TGTGCCACCAGTGGGGCCCCTAGCGGGGGGGCCTCAGATACGCAGTATTTT.

The sample holds one count of this clonotype. The V call is TRBV2, the J call TRBJ1-5, with no clear D. V shed 6 bases and J shed 0 bases, with 12 bases lying between them. CDR1 and CDR2 (germline): SNHLY, FYNNEI. The CDR3 sequence is 15 residues long. Here the CDR3 DNA reads TGTGCCAGCAGGGAGAGAGCGAATAGCAATCAGCCCCAGCATTTT. Protein product: CASRERANSNQPQHF.

The rearrangement uses TRBV7-8 and TRBJ2-1; 8 nucleotides align to TRBD2. The CDR3 is 15 amino acids. The V gene end was trimmed by 2 bases and the J gene end by 6 bases; junction bases not matched to a gene: 6. Germline assignment: CDR1 SGHVS and CDR2 FQNEAQ. The CDR3 coding sequence is TGTGCCAGCAGCTTACGGGAGGGCCCTCGCAATGAGCAGTTCTTC. Translation: CASSLREGPRNEQFF.

The table lists this clonotype with a few counts. CDR3 nucleotide sequence: TGTGCCAGCAGCTTATGGCAGGGGGCGCAGGAGACCCAGTACTTC. This translates into CASSLWQGAQETQYF. The chain employs TRBV7-9 and TRBJ2-5; 8 nucleotides line up with TRBD1. CDR3 size: 15 residues. CDR1 and CDR2 (germline): SEHNR, FQNEAQ (reference sequence). V dropped 2 bases and J dropped 5; count of bases not matched to a gene: 7.

The genes are TRBV5-1 and TRBJ1-2; D unresolved. The CDR3 totals 14 residues. V lost 0 bases, J lost 2 bases, and 8 bases lay in between. Germline CDR1 is SGHRS and CDR2 is YFSETQ. The CDR3 DNA reads as TGCGCCAGCAGCTTGGATCCGGGAAACTATGGCTACACCTTC. Translating it yields CASSLDPGNYGYTF.

The chain couples TRBV27 to TRBJ2-7, with 8 bases identical to TRBD1. The V segment lost 5 bases and the J segment 0 bases; nucleotides outside the gene matches: 9. The germline V gene has CDR1 MNHEY and CDR2 SMNVEV (reference sequence). CDR3 size: 16 residues. The chain's CDR3 is CASSGLDRVSSYEQYF. CDR3 DNA: TGTGCCAGCAGTGGACTGGACAGGGTGAGCTCCTACGAGCAGTACTTC.

The chain carries TRBV20-1 and TRBJ2-7; 9 bases line up with TRBD2. CDR1 and CDR2 from the germline V gene are DFQATT and SNEGSKA (reference sequence). V shed 6 bases and J 7 bases; nucleotides not matched to a gene: 16. This CDR3 is 15 amino acids long. The CDR3 sequence: CSASKPSGENWEQYF. In DNA, the CDR3 is TGCAGTGCCTCTAAGCCTAGCGGGGAGAATTGGGAGCAGTACTTC.

V is TRBV20-1 and J is TRBJ1-1, with unresolved D. Germline CDR1 is DFQATT and CDR2 is SNEGSKA (reference sequence). The CDR3 is 12 residues long. V lost 6 bases and J lost 2, with 10 bases in between. CDR3 protein: CSARTVNTEAFF. Here the CDR3 DNA reads TGCAGTGCAAGGACGGTAAACACTGAAGCTTTCTTT.

This clonotype was seen only once. The chain has TRBV6-1 and TRBJ1-6; 7 positions match TRBD1. Trimming cost V 6 bases and J 0 bases; bases outside gene matches: 5. The CDR3 runs to 16 residues. Germline CDR1 is MNHNS and CDR2 is SASEGT. DNA for the CDR3: TGTGCCAGCAGCCGGGACAGATTCTCCTATAATTCACCCCTCCACTTT. As protein: CASSRDRFSYNSPLHF.